This T cell receptor (beta chain) was documented in a study of T cell responses to AZD1222 COVID-19 vaccine listed by TCRdb under 2021. General notes on the study: A total of under 250 trial participants underwent TCR sequencing, of whom 200 to 220 had received two doses of AZD1222 and about 25 had received two doses of the MenACWY control vaccine. Trial participants were enrolled by age into 18-55, 56-69 and 70-plus year subgroups, with roughly 160, 29 and 62 TCR-sequenced participants respectively.

Findings and caveats that apply to the study as a whole: Because no day 14 peak-response samples were available, repertoires were characterized only after the peak T cell response. Conclusions about previously exposed vaccinees are limited because only five to seven AZD1222 recipients were SARS-CoV-2 seropositive at baseline. The whole spike protein was spanned by vaccine-associated CD4 TCRs, and dominant responses were seen in regions 160-218 and 743-854. The 56-69-year group was small, and its depth increase did not reach significance, likely because of low power. Participants were mostly white British and included more females than males, and it was suggested by the authors that clonal diversity may have been underestimated. Reportedly, close to half of the unique spike-specific TCRs recognized epitopes lying outside the regions that are mutated in the B.1.351 and B.1.1.7 variants. After two AZD1222 doses, spike-specific TCR breadth and depth were significantly higher than at day 0 and than in MenACWY recipients.

About this clone: This clone's antigen is unknown. The sample holds no much larger clone one base away, and base qualities are not on file.

V sheds 8 bases and J sheds 7 bases, leaving 12 bases between their ends. The germline V gene yields ENHRY for CDR1 and SYGVKD for CDR2. From cysteine to phenylalanine, the CDR3 is 12 amino acids long. The only DNA kept is the CDR3, 36 bases in frame from the first base. The CDR3 regions of human TCRbeta chains were analyzed by immunosequencing. Per the authors' processing: TCRs in the repertoires were compared against a reference library of SARS-CoV-2-specific TCRs that had been generated with the MIRA antigen-specificity platform. Breadth was defined as the fraction of unique TCRs that were SARS-CoV-2-associated. Depth was defined as the fraction of total T cells that were SARS-CoV-2-associated. Using the MIRA data, every spike-specific TCR was mapped to the spike region that the TCR reacted to and assigned to either a CD4 or a CD8 class. Log10-transformed breadth and depth values were compared by one-way ANOVA with Sidak's multiple comparisons tests. In its TCRdb copy, this immuneACCESS table keeps in-frame sequences only and misses some clones. Where compared with another copy, unresolved V genes explain less than half of these, and the others have no known cause. D and trimming come from the DNA, and the V and J calls and clone size come from that table. This sample is represented by some 140,000 clones; 80% to 95% of them were singletons. Roughly 7.1% of the sample belongs to the ten largest clones.

In light of the paper, this sample's time point label describes: about 28 days (+/-7) after the second vaccine dose. Because spike-specific TCR depth and breadth did not differ between the two schedules, AZD1222 recipients who got a second dose at roughly 4 weeks were pooled with those who got a second dose at roughly 12 weeks. Samples from vaccinated people were obtained from the UK trials COV001 and COV002, which included a single-blind randomized controlled phase 2/3 trial of AZD1222 (ChAdOx1 nCoV-19) in healthy adults. For TCRbeta chain sequencing, PBMC samples from trial participants were taken at day 0 and at day 28 after the second dose.

The sequence is built from TRBV10-3 and TRBJ1-5; there is no confident call for the D gene. The sequence derives from an adult who received the AZD1222 COVID-19 vaccine. The sequenced sample was peripheral blood, obtained 28 days after the second AZD1222 dose. In nucleotides, the sequence is TGTGCCATCGGGGAGGGATTGCAGCCCCAGCATTTT. Translation gives CAIGEGLQPQHF.